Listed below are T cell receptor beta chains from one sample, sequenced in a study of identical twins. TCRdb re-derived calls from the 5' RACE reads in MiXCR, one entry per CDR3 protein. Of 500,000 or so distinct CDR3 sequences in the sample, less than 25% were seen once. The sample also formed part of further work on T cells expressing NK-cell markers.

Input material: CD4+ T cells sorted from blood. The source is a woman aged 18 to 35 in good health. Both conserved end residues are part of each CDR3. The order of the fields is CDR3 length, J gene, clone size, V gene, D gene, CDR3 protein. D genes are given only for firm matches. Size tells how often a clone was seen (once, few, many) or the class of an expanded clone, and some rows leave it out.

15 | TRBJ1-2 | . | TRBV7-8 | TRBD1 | CASSLALGQAGGYTF
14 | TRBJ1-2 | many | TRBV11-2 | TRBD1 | CASSLATGGYGYTF
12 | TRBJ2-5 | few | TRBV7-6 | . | CASSGGKETQYF
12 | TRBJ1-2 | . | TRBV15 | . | CATSTPNYGYTF
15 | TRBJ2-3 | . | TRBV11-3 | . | CASSLVLASTDTQYF
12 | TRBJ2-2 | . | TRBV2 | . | CASSDWQGMLFF
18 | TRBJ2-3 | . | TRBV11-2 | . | CASSRWTGNKRGPDTQYF
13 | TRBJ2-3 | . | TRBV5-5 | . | CASSLRWEDTQYF
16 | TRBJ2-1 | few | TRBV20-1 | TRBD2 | CSARRLAGAPRNEQFF
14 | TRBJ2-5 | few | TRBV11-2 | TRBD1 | CASSFTGQGETQYF
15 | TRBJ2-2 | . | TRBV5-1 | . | CASSLGRAYTGELFF
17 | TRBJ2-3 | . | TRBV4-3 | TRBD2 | CASSQGGQAGGIYTQYF
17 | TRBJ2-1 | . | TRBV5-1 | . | CASSSGFRADSYNEQFF
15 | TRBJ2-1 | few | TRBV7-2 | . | CASSLAGSLYNEQFF
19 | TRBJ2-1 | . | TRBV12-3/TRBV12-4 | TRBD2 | CAFSSRPDRLAGVGNEQFF
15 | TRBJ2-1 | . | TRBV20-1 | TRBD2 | CSVIPASGTYNEQFF
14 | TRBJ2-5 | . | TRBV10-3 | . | CAIRSEGRQETQYF
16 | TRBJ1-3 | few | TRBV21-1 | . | CASSTRLGQEVNTIYF
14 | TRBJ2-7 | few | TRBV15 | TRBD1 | CATRGTGSTYEQYF
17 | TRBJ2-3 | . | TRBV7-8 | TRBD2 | CASSMPSLAGLSDTQYF
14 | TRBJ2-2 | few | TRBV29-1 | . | CSPPLNSNTGELFF
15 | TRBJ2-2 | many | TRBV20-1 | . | CSAIMTVANTGELFF
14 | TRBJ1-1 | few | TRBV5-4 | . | CASKIQDVGAEAFF
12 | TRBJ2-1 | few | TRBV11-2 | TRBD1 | CASRRQGSEQFF
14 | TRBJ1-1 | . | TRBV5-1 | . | CASSLDPNEYEAFF
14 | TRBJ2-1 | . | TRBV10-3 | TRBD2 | CAIRGLAAYNEQFF
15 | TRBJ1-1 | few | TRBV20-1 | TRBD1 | CSARRWDRGNTEAFF
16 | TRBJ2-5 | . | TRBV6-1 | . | CASSLRGPSGGETQYF
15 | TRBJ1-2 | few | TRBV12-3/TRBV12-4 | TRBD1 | CASSPYRGKVYGYTF
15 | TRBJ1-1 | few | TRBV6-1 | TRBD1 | CASSESGTGWPEAFF
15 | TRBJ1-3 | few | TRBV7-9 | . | CASSYRQVSGNTIYF
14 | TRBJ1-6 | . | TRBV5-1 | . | CASSLAGGESPLHF
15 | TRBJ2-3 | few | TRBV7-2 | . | CASSAGLGYTDTQYF
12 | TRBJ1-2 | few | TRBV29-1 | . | CSAGRGGYGYTF
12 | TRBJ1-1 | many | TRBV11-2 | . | CASSRQTPEAFF
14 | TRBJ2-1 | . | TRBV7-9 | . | CASSFGKDGNEQFF
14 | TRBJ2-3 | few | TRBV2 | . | CARDRGPSTDTQYF